This T cell receptor beta chain comes out of a study of shared clonotypes between healthy human individuals. The wider study: CD4 naive cells filled three plates per donor, CD4 memory three, CD8 naive two and CD8 memory one.

As to this clone: Its target is unknown.

Deep was the level used in running the assay. The data were produced by immunoSEQ multiplex PCR, yet TCRdb's version contains in-frame clones alone and is incomplete. This sample has some 1,600,000 clones; 98% occur once, and the top ten carry around 0.45%. CDR1 is SGHRS and CDR2 is YFSETQ in the germline V gene. The CDR3 covers 16 residues. The V segment lost 4 bases and the J segment 5 bases; nucleotides outside the gene matches: 5. Findings of the study overall: Shared across several donors were approximately 5% of the naive CD4 clonotypes. As a rule, naive subsets had a larger estimated richness than memory subsets.

V and J are TRBV5-1 and TRBJ2-1, with 14 bases identical to TRBD2. Sequenced sample: naive CD4+ T cells sorted from blood. Subset defined: CD45RA+ positively selected. This clonotype originated in a young man in good health. CDR3 bases: TGCGCCAGCAGCCCCCGACTAGCGGGAGGGCACAATGAGCAGTTCTTC. Its protein product is CASSPRLAGGHNEQFF.